The T cell receptor (beta chain) under discussion was sequenced for a study of blood T cell repertoires in COVID-19. Across the whole study: Acute and convalescent COVID-19 specimens originated in the United States, Italy and Spain. Sample material is recorded as cDNA or gDNA derived from T cells, B-cell-depleted T cells, or PBMCs.

In the original workflow: Estimation of nucleated cell counts relied on the amplification of reference gene primers. This table comes from immunoSEQ multiplex PCR, and its TCRdb copy is limited to in-frame clones, with some not included. V and J calls and clone size are as listed in that table; D and trimming were resolved from the DNA. Of more than 11,000 clones in the sample, about four fifths are singletons; the top ten hold 20% to 25%. V gave up 1 base and J gave up 5 bases; unmatched junction bases: 7. The germline V gene has CDR1 LNHNV and CDR2 YYDKDF (reference sequence). This CDR3 is built from 16 residues.

The V and J genes are TRBV15 and TRBJ1-2; 10 bases are shared with TRBD1. The material sequenced was peripheral blood. The receptor's source is a woman aged 55-69 years with acute or convalescent COVID-19. The CDR3 region is CATSRGVGQGRYGYTF. DNA of the CDR3: TGTGCCACCAGCAGAGGGGTGGGACAGGGGAGGTATGGCTACACCTTC.